The 32 T cell receptor beta chains below come from one sample, sequenced in a study of HIV-infected children after antiretroviral therapy interruption. The TCR library was built from RNA with a 3' RACE protocol and unique molecular identifiers. One entry per CDR3 protein, called by TCRdb with MiXCR from the 3' RACE reads. Of 40,000 to 50,000 distinct CDR3 sequences detected, approximately 4% appear once; the ten largest clones hold about 0.7%. Specified treatment: PENTA 11 planned treatment interruption arm or continuous ART arm. The sample here was CD45RA+ CD4+ T cells from PBMCs, pooled from several time points, taken from a donor given antiretroviral therapy, either interrupted or continuous. As to subset: naive CD4+ CD45RA+ CD45RO- T cells. The receptors come from a pool of human donors with HIV.

This clonotype was seen many times. This chain joins TRBV4-1 and TRBJ2-6; D is uncertain. This CDR3 comprises 16 residues. Germline V CDR1 and CDR2: MGHRA, YSYEKL. V shed 1 base and J shed 2 bases, with 9 bases lying between them. For the CDR3, the DNA is TGCGCCAGCAGCCAAGGCCGGGCAGCTGGGGCCAACGTCCTGACTTTC. This sequence encodes CASSQGRAAGANVLTF.

In its sample, this clonotype was seen many times. At one end, the junction sequence differs from germline, possibly due to a read error. The chain joins TRBV30 to TRBJ2-3; D possibly uses TRBD1 or TRBD2 (5 bases each). The CDR3 consists of 15 residues. Germline CDR1 reads GTSNPN; CDR2 reads SVGIG (reference sequence). The CDR3 DNA is TGTGCCTGGAGTTCCCGGACAACTAGTGCAGAAACGCTGTATTTT. Protein: CAWSSRTTSAETLYF. Together with reference TRBV30 and TRBJ2-3, the CDR3 gives the full variable domain: SQTIHQWPATLVQPVGSPLSLECTVEGTSNPNLYWYRQAAGRGLQLLFYSVGIGQISSEVPQNLSASRPQDRQFILSSKKLLLSDSGFYLCAWSSRTTSAETLYFGPGTRLTVL.

The table lists this clonotype with many counts. The V and J genes are TRBV2 and TRBJ2-3; D ambiguous. This CDR3 is 17 amino acids long. The germline gives CDR1 SNHLY, CDR2 FYNNEI. V was trimmed by 7 bases and J by 0 bases, leaving 20 bases between them. CDR3 sequence: CASKGRVAVDSTDTQYF. The DNA for the CDR3 is TGTGCCAGCAAGGGTAGGGTCGCCGTTGATAGCACAGATACGCAGTATTTT.

This clonotype was seen ten or more times. The chain carries TRBV5-1 and TRBJ2-7; D gene unclear. The germline V gene encodes CDR1 SGHRS and CDR2 YFSETQ. Trimming stripped 3 bases from V and 0 bases from J, with 16 bases between. The CDR3 runs 16 residues. The DNA of the CDR3 is TGCGCCAGCAGCTGGTCTGGCGGAGCTCCCTCCTACGAGCAGTACTTC. It codes for CASSWSGGAPSYEQYF.

This clonotype has more than one count but fewer than ten. The chain couples TRBV18 to TRBJ2-1; D is perhaps TRBD2 (6 bases). Trimming cost V 6 bases and J 4 bases, with 10 bases left between them. This CDR3 is built from 13 residues. Germline V CDR1 and CDR2: KGHSH, LQKENI. CDR3 sequence reads: CASSQGGYNEQFF. CDR3 bases: TGTGCCAGCTCCCAAGGAGGGTACAATGAGCAGTTCTTC.

This clonotype was detected many times. The rearrangement uses TRBV4-1 and TRBJ2-7; 10 bases fit TRBD1. Germline lookup yields CDR1 MGHRA and CDR2 YSYEKL. With 3 bases clipped from V and 1 base from J, the junction kept 3 bases outside the gene matches. The CDR3 totals 15 residues. This chain's CDR3 is CASSQRQGASYEQYF. The CDR3, as DNA: TGCGCCAGCAGCCAGAGACAGGGGGCTTCCTACGAGCAGTACTTC.

This clonotype was observed many times. The CDR3 protein is CASSETSRNTEAFF. The CDR3 DNA reads as TGTGCCAGCAGTGAGACGTCTCGGAACACTGAAGCTTTCTTT. This rearrangement joins TRBV2 to TRBJ1-1; no reliable D call. The CDR3 is 14 residues long. The V end lost 3 bases, the J end lost 1 base, and 9 bases lay between the germline ends. The V gene's germline CDR1 is SNHLY and CDR2 FYNNEI.

J is TRBJ1-1 and V is TRBV14; D is ambiguous. V shed 0 bases and J shed 7 bases, with 15 bases lying between them. Germline V CDR1 and CDR2: SGHDN, FVKESK. The CDR3 is made up of 15 amino acids. The CDR3 spells CASSQEGPPGGEAFF. The CDR3 DNA follows: TGTGCCAGCAGCCAAGAAGGACCCCCAGGAGGTGAAGCTTTCTTT. The variable domain in full, completed from reference TRBV14 and TRBJ1-1, reads EAGVTQFPSHSVIEKGQTVTLRCDPISGHDNLYWYRRVMGKEIKFLLHFVKESKQDESGMPNNRFLAERTGGTYSTLKVQPAELEDSGVYFCASSQEGPPGGEAFFGQGTRLTVV.

This clonotype was counted ten times or more. This chain connects TRBV27 to TRBJ1-6; no definite D call. V lost 7 bases to trimming and J lost 7 bases, with 11 bases between them. The CDR3 length is 13 residues. Looked up from germline, CDR1 is MNHEY and CDR2 is SMNVEV (reference sequence). The CDR3 DNA follows: TGTGCCAGCACCCCAGGAGGCAATTCACCCCTCCACTTT. Its translation: CASTPGGNSPLHF.

Ten or more counts support this clonotype. The chain carries TRBV28 and TRBJ1-4; no clear D. There are 13 residues in the CDR3. Trimming shortened V by 9 bases and J by 4 bases, and 12 bases separated the two germline ends. Germline V gene data show CDR1 as MDHEN and CDR2 as SYDVKM. The CDR3 DNA follows: TGTGCCAGTTTAAGAGGACTTAATGAAAAACTGTTTTTT. It translates to CASLRGLNEKLFF.

This clonotype was recorded at least ten times. This chain connects TRBV20-1 to TRBJ1-4; D remains unclear. The CDR3 sequence is 14 residues long. With 2 bases removed from V and 8 bases from J, the gap between germline ends came to 15 bases. Germline V gene data show CDR1 as DFQATT and CDR2 as SNEGSKA (reference sequence). CDR3 in amino acids: CSARRGGVDEKLFF. The CDR3, as DNA: TGCAGTGCTAGACGAGGCGGAGTGGACGAAAAACTGTTTTTT.

Ten or more counts support this clonotype. V is TRBV19 and J is TRBJ2-3; 8 bases line up with TRBD1. The CDR3 sequence is 15 residues long. The J segment lost 1 base and the V segment lost 8 bases, leaving 8 bases of the junction unmatched. Germline CDR1 is LNHDA and CDR2 is SQIVND (reference sequence). The CDR3 DNA reads as TGTGCCAGTTCCGCACCGGGACAGGGCACAGATACGCAGTATTTT. Protein: CASSAPGQGTDTQYF.

This clonotype was seen many times. V gene TRBV20-1 combines with J gene TRBJ2-5, with a weak D call TRBD1 (6 bases). Germline lookup yields CDR1 DFQATT and CDR2 SNEGSKA (reference sequence). The CDR3 runs to 14 residues. The V and J ends lost 6 bases and 1 base respectively, with 15 bases between them. CDR3 bases: TGCAGTGCCTCATCTGGACAGTCCCAAGAGACCCAGTACTTC. It codes for CSASSGQSQETQYF.

This chain uses TRBV12-5 with TRBJ1-5, with 8 bases lining up with TRBD1. Trimming took 6 bases from V and 0 from J; bases not matched to a gene: 4. CDR1 is LGHNT and CDR2 is FRNRAP in the germline V gene. The CDR3 is made up of 15 amino acids. CDR3 protein: CASGIGQGSNQPQHF. CDR3 bases: TGTGCTAGTGGCATCGGACAGGGTAGCAATCAGCCCCAGCATTTT.

This clonotype was found many times. The rearrangement uses TRBV5-1 and TRBJ2-3, with 8 bases fitting TRBD1. Trimming took 3 bases from V and 4 from J; bases not matched to a gene: 16. The CDR3 extends over 18 amino acids. Germline V gene lookup returns CDR1 SGHRS and CDR2 YFSETQ. The CDR3 is CASSSRTGGGGTADTQYF. The CDR3 DNA sequence: TGCGCCAGCAGCTCCCGCACAGGGGGAGGAGGGACCGCAGATACGCAGTATTTT.

This clonotype was detected many times. In DNA, the CDR3 is TGCGCCAGCAGTCCAGGGACGGCCTATAGCAATCAGCCCCAGCATTTT. Amino acid sequence: CASSPGTAYSNQPQHF. The rearrangement links TRBV23-1 to TRBJ1-5; a weak D match, TRBD1 (5 bases). TRBV23-1 is an open reading frame, and its role is uncertain. V lost 4 bases, J lost 0 bases, and 13 bases lay in between. This CDR3 has 16 residues.

Many counts were recorded for this clonotype. The genes are TRBV6-1 and TRBJ1-1; D is ambiguous. The CDR3 extends over 14 amino acids. From germline, CDR1 is MNHNS and CDR2 SASEGT. V lost 4 bases and J 4 bases, leaving 13 bases between the germline ends. CDR3 protein: CASSVQGMSTEAFF. For the CDR3, the DNA is TGTGCCAGCAGTGTCCAAGGGATGAGCACTGAAGCTTTCTTT.

Ten or more counts support this clonotype. The V gene is TRBV20-1, the J gene TRBJ1-2, with D perhaps TRBD1 (5 bases). CDR3 size: 14 residues. V lost 1 base to trimming and J lost 7 bases, with 16 bases between them. From germline, CDR1 is DFQATT and CDR2 SNEGSKA (reference sequence). Here the CDR3 DNA reads TGCAGTGCTAGAGTGGGCAGGGACCTCTTTGGCTACACCTTC. Translating gives CSARVGRDLFGYTF.

This clonotype appeared many times. The CDR3 DNA reads as TGTGCCAGCAGGGGCGACAGCACAGATACGCAGTATTTT. Its protein product is CASRGDSTDTQYF. This chain joins TRBV12-3 or TRBV12-4 and TRBJ2-3; D call uncertain. V lost 6 bases to trimming and J lost 0 bases, with 7 bases between them. The CDR3 is 13 residues long.

This clonotype has a count of ten or more. The chain employs TRBV5-8 and TRBJ2-6, with a weak D call TRBD1 (6 bases). The germline V and J ends were trimmed by 0 bases and 1 base, with 8 bases remaining between them. Germline V gives CDR1 SGHTS, CDR2 YDEGEE. CDR3 length: 16 amino acids. The CDR3 reads CASSLDRVSGANVLTF. The DNA for the CDR3 is TGTGCCAGCAGCTTGGACAGGGTGTCTGGGGCCAACGTCCTGACTTTC.

This clonotype was seen repeatedly, ten times or more. The gene calls are TRBV11-3 and TRBJ1-4, with D possibly matching TRBD1 (5 bases). Germline V gene sequence: CDR1 SGHNT, CDR2 YENEEA. This CDR3 is 13 amino acids long. With 6 bases removed from V and 5 bases from J, the gap between germline ends came to 10 bases. CDR3 in DNA: TGTGCCAGCAGTGGACACCCCAATGAAAAACTGTTTTTT. It encodes CASSGHPNEKLFF.

This clonotype was found a few times. The chain couples TRBV7-9 to TRBJ2-1; D gene ambiguous. CDR1 and CDR2 (germline): SEHNR, FQNEAQ (reference sequence). The CDR3 is made up of 12 amino acids. Trimming removed 8 bases at V and 5 bases at J, with 10 bases between. CDR3 DNA sequence: TGTGCCAGCCCCCCCATTAACAATGAGCAGTTCTTC. It specifies CASPPINNEQFF. Supplemented by reference TRBV7-9 and TRBJ2-1, the full variable domain reads DTGVSQNPRHKITKRGQNVTFRCDPISEHNRLYWYRQTLGQGPEFLTYFQNEAQLEKSRLLSDRFSAERPKGSFSTLEIQRTEQGDSAMYLCASPPINNEQFFGPGTRLTVL.

This clonotype was picked up many times. The V call is TRBV23-1, the J call TRBJ2-7; perhaps TRBD2 as D (6 bases). TRBV23-1 is annotated as an ORF whose role is uncertain. The V end was cut by 0 bases, the J end by 6 bases, with 21 bases between. This CDR3 region has 17 residues. The CDR3 nucleotides read TGCGCCAGCAGTCAATCTGGAGGAGGGGAGTCCCAGGGCGAGCAGTACTTC. This gives the protein CASSQSGGGESQGEQYF.

This clonotype was picked up many times. The genes are TRBV12-3 or TRBV12-4 and TRBJ1-1; no reliable D call. Trimming shortened V by 6 bases and J by 0 bases, and 8 bases separated the two germline ends. The CDR3 totals 13 residues. Written as DNA, the CDR3 is TGTGCCAGCAGAAGGGAATTGAACACTGAAGCTTTCTTT. This translates into CASRRELNTEAFF.

There are many counts of this clonotype. The chain couples TRBV28 to TRBJ2-2; tentative D call: TRBD2 (5 bases). With 11 bases removed from V and 3 bases from J, the gap between germline ends came to 13 bases. Germline CDR1 reads MDHEN; CDR2 reads SYDVKM. The CDR3 extends over 13 amino acids. The CDR3: CALRGSDTGELFF. The CDR3 region has the DNA TGTGCCTTACGGGGATCGGACACCGGGGAGCTGTTTTTT.

The chain employs TRBV30 and TRBJ1-2; D perhaps matches TRBD1 (6 bases). CDR3 length: 14 amino acids. Trimming left V 0 bases short and J 6 bases short, with 14 bases between. Germline V gene sequence: CDR1 GTSNPN, CDR2 SVGIG (reference sequence). The CDR3 is CAWSVQGSLNGYTF. CDR3 nucleotide sequence: TGTGCCTGGAGTGTACAGGGCTCATTAAATGGCTACACCTTC.

V gene TRBV2 combines with J gene TRBJ1-6; D remains ambiguous. CDR1 SNHLY and CDR2 FYNNEI come from the germline V gene. Trimming stripped 3 bases from V and 9 bases from J, with 9 bases between. This CDR3 comprises 13 residues. The chain's CDR3 is CASSDLPRSPLHF. The DNA for the CDR3 is TGTGCCAGCAGTGACCTTCCCCGTTCACCCCTCCACTTT.

There are a few counts of this clonotype. The rearrangement uses TRBV20-1 and TRBJ1-1; tentatively, D is TRBD1 (5 bases). The CDR3 consists of 13 residues. V was cut by 3 bases and J by 4 bases, with 12 bases left in between. Germline CDR1 DFQATT, CDR2 SNEGSKA (reference sequence). The CDR3 is CSARPGHFTEAFF. The CDR3 DNA is TGCAGTGCTAGGCCCGGACATTTCACTGAAGCTTTCTTT.

This clonotype was seen at least ten times. The chain uses TRBV6-1 and TRBJ1-2, with D unresolved. CDR3 length equals 14 residues. Germline V gene data show CDR1 as MNHNS and CDR2 as SASEGT. The V end lost 2 bases, the J end lost 4 bases, and 11 bases lay between the germline ends. CDR3: CASSEYEGSYGYTF. The DNA of the CDR3 is TGTGCCAGCAGTGAATACGAGGGTTCCTATGGCTACACCTTC.

At least ten counts were recorded for this clonotype. DNA of the CDR3: TGTGCCAGCAGATCTAGCGGGTCAAAGGATGAGCAGTTCTTC. Translated, it gives CASRSSGSKDEQFF. This sequence joins TRBV28 and TRBJ2-1, with 8 nucleotides matching TRBD2. Germline V gene data show CDR1 as MDHEN and CDR2 as SYDVKM. CDR3 length: 14 residues. V trimming: 6 bases; J trimming: 8 bases; junction bases outside the gene matches: 9.

This clonotype has at least ten counts. The rearrangement joins TRBV15 to TRBJ1-1; D is undetermined. Germline CDR1 and CDR2: LNHNV and YYDKDF (reference sequence). The V end lost 1 base, the J end lost 1 base, and 10 bases lay between the germline ends. CDR3 length: 15 residues. The CDR3 nucleotides are TGTGCCACCAGCAGAGGTTGGACGGAGAACACTGAAGCTTTCTTT. This encodes CATSRGWTENTEAFF. Full variable domain (missing parts from reference TRBV15 and TRBJ1-1): DAMVIQNPRYQVTQFGKPVTLSCSQTLNHNVMYWYQQKSSQAPKLLFHYYDKDFNNEADTPDNFQSRRPNTSFCFLDIRSPGLGDTAMYLCATSRGWTENTEAFFGQGTRLTVV.

This clonotype was counted at least ten times. This chain uses TRBV12-3 or TRBV12-4 with TRBJ1-1; 9 bases agree with TRBD1. The CDR3 spans 14 residues. After removal of 7 bases from V and 4 bases from J, the junction contained 7 bases not matched to a gene. The CDR3 region is CASTEQGALTEAFF. In DNA form, the CDR3 reads TGTGCCAGCACCGAACAGGGGGCGCTCACTGAAGCTTTCTTT.